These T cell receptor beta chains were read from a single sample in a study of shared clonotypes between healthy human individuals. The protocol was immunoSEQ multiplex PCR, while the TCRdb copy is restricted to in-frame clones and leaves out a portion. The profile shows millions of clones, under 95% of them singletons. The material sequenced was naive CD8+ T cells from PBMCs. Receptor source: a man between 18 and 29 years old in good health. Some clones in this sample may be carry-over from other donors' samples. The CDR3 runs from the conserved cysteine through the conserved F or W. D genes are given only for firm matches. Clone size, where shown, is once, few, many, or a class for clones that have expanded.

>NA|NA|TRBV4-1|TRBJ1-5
CASSHGTGYQPQHF
TGCGCCAGCAGCCATGGGACGGGCTATCAGCCCCAGCATTTT
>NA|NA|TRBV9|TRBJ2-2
CASSPYTGELFF
TGTGCCAGCAGCCCGTACACCGGGGAGCTGTTTTTT
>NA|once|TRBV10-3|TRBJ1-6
CAISDSGSPLHF
TGTGCCATCAGTGACTCAGGTTCACCCCTCCACTTT
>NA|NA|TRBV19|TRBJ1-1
CASTSGTLNTEAFF
TGTGCCAGTACCTCCGGGACGCTGAACACTGAAGCTTTCTTT
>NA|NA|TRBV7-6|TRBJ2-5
CASSHRTDTQETQYF
TGTGCCAGCAGCCATAGGACAGACACTCAAGAGACCCAGTACTTC
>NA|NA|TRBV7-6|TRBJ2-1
CASSSGSGANNEQFF
TGTGCCAGCAGCTCCGGGTCGGGGGCGAACAATGAGCAGTTCTTC
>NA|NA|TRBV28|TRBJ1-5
CASTLREDQPQHF
TGTGCCAGCACGCTCAGGGAGGATCAGCCCCAGCATTTT
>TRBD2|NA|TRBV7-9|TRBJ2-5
CASSPELAGVETQYF
TGTGCCAGCAGCCCTGAACTAGCGGGAGTCGAGACCCAGTACTTC
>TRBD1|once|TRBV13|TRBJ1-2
CASSAQTGGYGYTF
TGTGCCAGCAGCGCCCAGACAGGGGGCTATGGCTACACCTTC
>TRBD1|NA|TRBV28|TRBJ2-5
CASSQGRETQYF
TGTGCCAGCTCACAGGGGCGGGAGACCCAGTACTTC
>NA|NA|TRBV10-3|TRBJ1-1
CAIRLETVLGTEAFF
TGTGCCATCAGACTAGAGACCGTATTAGGCACTGAAGCTTTCTTT
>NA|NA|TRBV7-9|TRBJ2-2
CASSPRETGELFF
TGTGCCAGCAGCCCCCGGGAAACCGGGGAGCTGTTTTTT
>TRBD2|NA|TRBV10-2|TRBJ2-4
CASSAAGGAKNIQYF
TGCGCCAGCAGTGCAGCGGGGGGAGCCAAAAACATTCAGTACTTC
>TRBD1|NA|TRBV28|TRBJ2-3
CASSIPRGRSRDTQYF
TGTGCCAGCAGTATCCCCAGGGGGCGTTCTAGGGATACGCAGTATTTT
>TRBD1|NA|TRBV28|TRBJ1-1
CASSFRDSFTEAFF
TGTGCCAGCAGTTTCCGGGACAGTTTCACTGAAGCTTTCTTT
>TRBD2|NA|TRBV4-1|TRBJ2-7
CASSQERRAGGVYEQYF
TGCGCCAGCAGCCAAGAGAGACGAGCGGGAGGCGTATACGAGCAGTACTTC
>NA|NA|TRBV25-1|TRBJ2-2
CASGGSGELFF
TGTGCCAGCGGGGGTTCCGGGGAGCTGTTTTTT
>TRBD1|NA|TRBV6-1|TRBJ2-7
CASSKTGGGYEQYF
TGTGCCAGCAGTAAAACAGGGGGCGGGTACGAGCAGTACTTC
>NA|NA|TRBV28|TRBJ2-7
CASSPGFSYEQYF
TGTGCCAGCAGCCCAGGCTTCTCCTACGAGCAGTACTTC
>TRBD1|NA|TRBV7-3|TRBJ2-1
CASSSRDRVPHEQFF
TGTGCCAGCAGCTCCCGGGACAGGGTCCCCCATGAGCAGTTCTTC
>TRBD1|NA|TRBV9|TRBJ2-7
CASSNKTGLTYEQYF
TGTGCCAGCAGCAATAAGACAGGGCTGACCTACGAGCAGTACTTC
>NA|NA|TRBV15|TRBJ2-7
CATSRDGSSYEQYF
TGTGCCACCAGCAGAGATGGGAGCTCCTACGAGCAGTACTTC
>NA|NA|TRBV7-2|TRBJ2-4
CASSLAQGNIQYF
TGTGCCAGCAGCTTAGCACAGGGAAACATTCAGTACTTC
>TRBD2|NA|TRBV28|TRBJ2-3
CASRKSGSRADTQYF
TGTGCCAGCAGAAAAAGCGGGAGCCGAGCAGATACGCAGTATTTT
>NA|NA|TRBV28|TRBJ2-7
CASSLPRDIAYEQYF
TGTGCCAGCAGTTTGCCCCGGGACATAGCCTACGAGCAGTACTTC
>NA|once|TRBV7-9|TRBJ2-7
CASSPNRYEQYF
TGTGCCAGCAGCCCAAATCGCTACGAGCAGTACTTC
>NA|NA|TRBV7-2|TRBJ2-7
CASSLRGGRSSYEQYF
TGTGCCAGCAGCTTAAGGGGGGGCCGTAGCTCCTACGAGCAGTACTTC
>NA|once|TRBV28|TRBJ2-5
CASTLQETQYF
TGTGCCAGCACCCTCCAAGAGACCCAGTACTTC
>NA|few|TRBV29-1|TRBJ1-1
CSASGIANTEAFF
TGCAGCGCTTCGGGGATTGCGAACACTGAAGCTTTCTTT
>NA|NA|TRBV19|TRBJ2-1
CASSGPTPYNEQFF
TGTGCCAGTAGTGGGCCAACTCCCTACAATGAGCAGTTCTTC
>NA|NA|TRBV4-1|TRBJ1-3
CASSQDRGRRNTIYF
TGCGCCAGCAGCCAAGATCGTGGGAGAAGGAACACCATATATTTT
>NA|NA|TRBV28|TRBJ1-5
CASRSTGTDNQPQHF
TGTGCCAGCAGGTCAACCGGGACGGATAATCAGCCCCAGCATTTT
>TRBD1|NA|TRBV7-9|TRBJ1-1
CACSGQANTEAFF
TGTGCCTGTAGCGGACAGGCCAACACTGAAGCTTTCTTT
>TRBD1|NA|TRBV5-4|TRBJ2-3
CASSPDRGFTDTQYF
TGTGCCAGCAGCCCAGACAGGGGATTCACAGATACGCAGTATTTT
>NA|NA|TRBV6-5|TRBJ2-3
CASSGGRLGTDTQYF
TGTGCCAGCAGCGGGGGTCGGCTTGGCACAGATACGCAGTATTTT
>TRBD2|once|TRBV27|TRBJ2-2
CASSLRRQRGTGELFF
TGTGCCAGCAGTTTAAGGCGACAGCGGGGTACCGGGGAGCTGTTTTTT
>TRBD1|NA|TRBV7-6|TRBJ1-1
CASSLGTGSAEAFF
TGTGCCAGCAGCCTAGGGACAGGGTCCGCTGAAGCTTTCTTT
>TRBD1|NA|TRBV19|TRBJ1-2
CASWNGTADYGYTF
TGTGCCAGTTGGAACGGGACAGCGGACTATGGCTACACCTTC
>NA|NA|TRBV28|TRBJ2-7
CASSMPRTLSSYEQYF
TGTGCCAGCAGTATGCCTCGGACCCTTAGCTCCTACGAGCAGTACTTC
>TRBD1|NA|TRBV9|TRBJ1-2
CASSPGQGANYGYTF
TGTGCCAGCAGCCCAGGACAGGGTGCTAACTATGGCTACACCTTC
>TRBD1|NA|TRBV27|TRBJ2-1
CASSPDRDGYNEQFF
TGTGCCAGCAGTCCCGACAGGGATGGCTACAATGAGCAGTTCTTC
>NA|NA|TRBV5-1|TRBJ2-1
CASSLAQSNEQFF
TGCGCCAGCAGCTTGGCGCAGAGCAATGAGCAGTTCTTC
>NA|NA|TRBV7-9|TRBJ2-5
CASSLTESITSWETQYF
TGTGCCAGCAGCTTAACCGAATCTATAACTAGCTGGGAGACCCAGTACTTC
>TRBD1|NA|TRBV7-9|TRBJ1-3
CASSSNHRGLWNTIYF
TGTGCCAGCAGCTCAAACCACAGGGGGCTATGGAACACCATATATTTT
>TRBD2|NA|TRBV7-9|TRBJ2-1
CASSRPASGSSYNEQFF
TGTGCCAGCAGCCGCCCGGCTAGCGGGTCCTCCTACAATGAGCAGTTCTTC
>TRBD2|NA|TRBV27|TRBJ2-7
CASSLPGLAGNPYEQYF
TGTGCCAGCAGTTTACCGGGACTAGCGGGAAATCCGTACGAGCAGTACTTC
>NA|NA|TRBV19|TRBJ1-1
CASSIIVQGREAFF
TGTGCCAGTAGTATAATAGTGCAGGGGCGAGAAGCTTTCTTT
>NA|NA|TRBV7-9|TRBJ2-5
CASSLVQETQYF
TGTGCCAGCAGCTTAGTACAAGAGACCCAGTACTTC
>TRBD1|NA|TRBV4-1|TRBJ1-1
CASSMRTGVNTEAFF
TGCGCCAGCAGCATGCGGACAGGGGTGAACACTGAAGCTTTCTTT
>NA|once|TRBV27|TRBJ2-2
CASSLLAGMVNTGELFF
TGTGCCAGCAGTTTATTGGCAGGGATGGTGAACACCGGGGAGCTGTTTTTT
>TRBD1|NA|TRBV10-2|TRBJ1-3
CATKQGSSGNTIYF
TGCGCCACCAAACAGGGGAGCTCTGGAAACACCATATATTTT
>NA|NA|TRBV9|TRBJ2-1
CASSRGTVYNEQFF
TGTGCCAGCAGCCGCGGGACAGTCTACAATGAGCAGTTCTTC
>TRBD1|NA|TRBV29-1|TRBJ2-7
CSIAGQGASGTNYEQYF
TGCAGCATCGCGGGACAGGGGGCCAGCGGGACTAACTACGAGCAGTACTTC
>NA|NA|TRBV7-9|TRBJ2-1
CASSIRQVSYNEQFF
TGTGCCAGCAGCATTCGACAGGTCTCCTACAATGAGCAGTTCTTC
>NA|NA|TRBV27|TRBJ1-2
CASGFRRGHYGYTF
TGTGCCAGCGGATTTCGTCGGGGGCACTATGGCTACACCTTC
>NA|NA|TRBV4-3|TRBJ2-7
CASSQDRRSRSYEQYF
TGCGCCAGCAGCCAAGATCGGCGAAGCCGCTCCTACGAGCAGTACTTC
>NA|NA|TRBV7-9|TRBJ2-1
CASSSVTLDEQFF
TGTGCCAGCTCCTCCGTAACTTTAGATGAGCAGTTCTTC
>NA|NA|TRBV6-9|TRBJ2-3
CASSYRAIACTDTQYF
TGTGCCAGCAGTTATAGAGCTATTGCGTGCACAGATACGCAGTATTTT